This TCR beta chain was identified in a study of blood T cell repertoires in COVID-19. Study information: The study drew acute and convalescent COVID-19 samples from the United States, Italy and Spain. PBMCs, B-cell-depleted T cells, or T cells provided the cDNA or gDNA that made up the material.

Details on this clone: At one end the junction does not follow the germline gene, possibly because of a read error.

Study processing details: Quantification of nucleated cells was approximated via reference gene primer amplification. Method: immunoSEQ multiplex PCR; TCRdb's copy keeps in-frame clones and lacks some. The V and J calls and clone size come from that table; D and trimming were worked out from the DNA. Here the sample spans over 250,000 clones, around 90% being singletons. The CDR3 is made up of 14 amino acids. Germline lookup yields CDR1 SQVTM and CDR2 ANQGSEA. The participants were between about 18 and 95 years old and came from some 25 US areas. This sequence joins TRBV29-1 and TRBJ2-7; 7 positions agree with TRBD1. The receptor was isolated from a woman aged 60-75 years in a cohort exposed to, infected with or recovered from COVID-19 (not recorded which). Sequenced input: PBMCs or T cells enriched from blood (not recorded which). The CDR3: CSVEGTEDSYEQYF. The CDR3, as DNA: TGCAGCGTGGAAGGGACAGAAGACTCCTACGAGCAGTACTTC.